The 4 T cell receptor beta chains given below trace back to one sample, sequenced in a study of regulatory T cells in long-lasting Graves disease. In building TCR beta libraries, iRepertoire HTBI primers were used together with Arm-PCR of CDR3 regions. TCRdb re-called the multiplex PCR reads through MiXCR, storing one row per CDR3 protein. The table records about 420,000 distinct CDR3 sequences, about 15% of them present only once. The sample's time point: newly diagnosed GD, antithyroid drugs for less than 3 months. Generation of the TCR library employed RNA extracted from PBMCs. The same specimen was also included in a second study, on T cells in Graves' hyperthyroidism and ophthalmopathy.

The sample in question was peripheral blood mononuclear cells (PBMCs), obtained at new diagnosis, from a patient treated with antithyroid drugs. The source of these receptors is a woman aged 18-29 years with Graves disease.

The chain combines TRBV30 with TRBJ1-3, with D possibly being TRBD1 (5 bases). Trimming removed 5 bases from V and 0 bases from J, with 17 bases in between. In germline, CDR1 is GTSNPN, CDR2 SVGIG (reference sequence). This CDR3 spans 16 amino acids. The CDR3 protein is CAWFTGTDNSGNTIYF. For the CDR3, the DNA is TGTGCCTGGTTCACCGGGACTGACAACTCTGGAAACACCATATATTTT.

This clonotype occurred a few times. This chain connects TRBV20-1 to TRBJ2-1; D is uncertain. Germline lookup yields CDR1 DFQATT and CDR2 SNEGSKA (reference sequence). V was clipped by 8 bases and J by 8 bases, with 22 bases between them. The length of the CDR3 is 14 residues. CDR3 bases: TGCAGTCTCGCTCGCGGTACCAATCTGGATGAGCAGTTCTTC. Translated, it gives CSLARGTNLDEQFF.

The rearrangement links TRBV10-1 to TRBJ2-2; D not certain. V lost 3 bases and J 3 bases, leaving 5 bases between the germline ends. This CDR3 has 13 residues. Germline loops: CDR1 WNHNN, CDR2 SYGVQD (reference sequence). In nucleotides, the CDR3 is TGCGCCAGCAGTGATACATACACCGGGGAGCTGTTTTTT. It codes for CASSDTYTGELFF.

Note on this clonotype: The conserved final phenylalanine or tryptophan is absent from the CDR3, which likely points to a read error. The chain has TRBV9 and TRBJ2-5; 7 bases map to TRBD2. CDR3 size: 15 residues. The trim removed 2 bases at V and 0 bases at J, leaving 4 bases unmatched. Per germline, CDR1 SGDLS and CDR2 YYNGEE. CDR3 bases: TGTGCCAGCAGCGTGGGCGGGAGAGACCAAGAGACCCAGTACTGC. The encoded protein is CASSVGGRDQETQYC.